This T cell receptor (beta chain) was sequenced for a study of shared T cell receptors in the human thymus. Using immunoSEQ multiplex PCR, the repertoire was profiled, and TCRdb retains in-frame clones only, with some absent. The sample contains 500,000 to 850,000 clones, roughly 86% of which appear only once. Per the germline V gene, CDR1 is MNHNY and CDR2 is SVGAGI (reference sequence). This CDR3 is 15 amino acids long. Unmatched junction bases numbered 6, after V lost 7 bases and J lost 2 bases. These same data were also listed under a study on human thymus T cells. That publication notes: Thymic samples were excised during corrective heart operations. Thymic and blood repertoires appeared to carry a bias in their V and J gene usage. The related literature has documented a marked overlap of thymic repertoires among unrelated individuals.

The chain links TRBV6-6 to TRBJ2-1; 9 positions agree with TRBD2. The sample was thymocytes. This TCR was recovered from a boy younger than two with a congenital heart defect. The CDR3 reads CASMVKRGAYNEQFF. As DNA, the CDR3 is TGTGCCAGCATGGTCAAGCGGGGGGCCTACAATGAGCAGTTCTTC.